This TCR beta chain appears in the sequencing data of a study of vaccination and CD4 T cells after COVID-19. The treatment is: approximately 9-day PBMC culture with coronavirus spike peptide pools or control peptides (ViraFEST assay). The Oncomine TCR Beta short-read assay sequenced DNA from cultured CD4+ T cells. TCRdb re-called the PCR reads through MiXCR, storing one row per CDR3 protein. This repertoire shows 15,000 or so distinct CDR3 sequences, around half found once; its top ten account for about 9.5%. Turning to this clonotype: Antigen unknown.

The ends lost 5 bases at V and 2 bases at J; junction bases unmatched: 8. The germline CDR1 and CDR2 sequences are SGHTA and FQGNSA. The CDR3 is made up of 15 amino acids. The clonotype was recovered from a human donor who had recovered from COVID-19. The rearrangement uses TRBV7-2 and TRBJ2-5; 7 positions agree with TRBD1. The sequencing used CD4+ T cells from blood, cultured in vitro, collected before SARS-CoV-2 vaccination. The CDR3 DNA follows: TGTGCCAGCAGCATCATCAGGGGGAGTCAAGAGACCCAGTACTTC. Its translation: CASSIIRGSQETQYF.